This T cell receptor beta chain was identified during a study of response to subunit inactivated influenza vaccine. This clonotype was detected a few times. What it recognizes is unknown. TCRdb called the RT-PCR reads again in MiXCR, with one record for every CDR3 protein. The table includes 500,000 to 650,000 distinct CDR3 sequences, around 8% detected once. Study-wide findings and caveats: Each seasonal influenza vaccination recruits few new T cells, the authors suggested.

CDR1 and CDR2 (germline): SGHKS, YYEKEE (reference sequence). There are 19 residues in the CDR3. V trimming: 1 base; J trimming: 4 bases; junction bases outside the gene matches: 10. This TCR was recovered from a man between 50 and 70 years old who received an inactivated influenza vaccine. Sample: PBMCs from blood, taken about 24 months after vaccination. The chain has TRBV5-5 and TRBJ2-1; TRBD2 matches 14 bases. CDR3 protein: CASSLTGGTSGSLYNEQFF. The DNA of the CDR3 is TGTGCCAGCAGCTTGACCGGGGGGACTAGCGGGAGCCTTTACAATGAGCAGTTCTTC. Looking up the rest from reference TRBV5-5 and TRBJ2-1 gives the full variable domain: DAGVTQSPTHLIKTRGQQVTLRCSPISGHKSVSWYQQVLGQGPQFIFQYYEKEERGRGNFPDRFSARQFPNYSSELNVNALLLGDSALYLCASSLTGGTSGSLYNEQFFGPGTRLTVL.